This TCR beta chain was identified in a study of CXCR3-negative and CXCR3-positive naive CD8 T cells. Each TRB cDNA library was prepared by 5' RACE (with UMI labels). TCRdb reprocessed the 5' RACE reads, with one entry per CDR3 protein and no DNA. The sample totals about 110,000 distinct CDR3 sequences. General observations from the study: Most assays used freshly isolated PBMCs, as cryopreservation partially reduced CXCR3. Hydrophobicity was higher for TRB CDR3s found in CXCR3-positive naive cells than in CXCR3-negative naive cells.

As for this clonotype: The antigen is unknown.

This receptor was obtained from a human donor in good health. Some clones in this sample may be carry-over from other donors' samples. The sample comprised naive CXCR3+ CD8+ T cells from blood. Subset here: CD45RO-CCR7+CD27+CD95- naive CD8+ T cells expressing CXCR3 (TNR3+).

The CDR3: CASSAVRHEQYF. The rearrangement uses TRBV2 and TRBJ2-7. The CDR3 is 12 amino acids. In germline, CDR1 is SNHLY, CDR2 FYNNEI.